This paragraph covers one T cell receptor (beta chain) sequence. The sample originates from a study of blood T cell repertoires in COVID-19. Study summary: Samples taken during acute and convalescent COVID-19 were collected in the United States, Italy and Spain. The cDNA or gDNA used as material had been derived from T cells, B-cell-depleted T cells, or PBMCs.

Authors' analysis steps: How many nucleated cells were present was estimated from reference gene primer amplification. Here immunoSEQ multiplex PCR was the method, and the copy in TCRdb shows in-frame clones only, minus some. That table gives V, J and clone size, and the DNA gave D and trimming. Among about 300,000 clones listed, nearly 90% were seen once. This CDR3 comprises 17 residues. This receptor was identified in a man between 18 and 35 years old with active or convalescent COVID-19. Sequencing was performed on peripheral blood. V and J are TRBV21-1 and TRBJ2-1; the D call TRBD2 from the table was never checked on the DNA. TRBV21-1 is a recognized pseudogene. The CDR3, as DNA: TGTGCCAGCAGCAAAGGTTGCCTAGCGGGGCGCTACAATGAGCAGTTCTTC. As protein: CASSKGCLAGRYNEQFF.